A selection of T cell receptor beta chains follows, all from one sample in a study of PD-L1 blockade in urothelial cancer. Sequenced by immunoSEQ multiplex PCR; TCRdb stores in-frame clones only, minus some. The table records tens of thousands of clones, roughly 90% of them present only once. Sequences were derived from PBMCs, sampled around atezolizumab (anti-PD-L1) treatment. The receptors shown here come from a man aged 55 to 70 with urothelial cancer. Each CDR3 is given with its conserved first and last residue. The order of the fields is J gene, V gene, CDR3 length, CDR3 protein.

J gene: TRBJ2-7; V gene: TRBV4-3; CDR3 length: 13; CDR3 protein: CASSHTQVSEQYF
J gene: TRBJ2-3; V gene: TRBV30; CDR3 length: 15; CDR3 protein: CAWSIRLAGTDTQYF
J gene: TRBJ2-1; V gene: TRBV5-1; CDR3 length: 16; CDR3 protein: CASSVPLAGGGNEQFF
J gene: TRBJ1-2; V gene: TRBV6-4; CDR3 length: 14; CDR3 protein: CASSDRQGSNGYTF
J gene: TRBJ1-5; V gene: TRBV6-1; CDR3 length: 15; CDR3 protein: CASSRDRPTNQPQHF
J gene: TRBJ1-3; V gene: TRBV7-9; CDR3 length: 15; CDR3 protein: CASSLVVSSGNTIYF
J gene: TRBJ1-3; V gene: TRBV5-1; CDR3 length: 15; CDR3 protein: CASSRQGGSGNTIYF
J gene: TRBJ2-1; V gene: TRBV30; CDR3 length: 12; CDR3 protein: CAWSVRDNEQFF
J gene: TRBJ1-1; V gene: TRBV5-6; CDR3 length: 14; CDR3 protein: CASSHPTGGTEAFF
J gene: TRBJ2-6; V gene: TRBV10-3; CDR3 length: 16; CDR3 protein: CAISAGADSGANVLTF
J gene: TRBJ1-2; V gene: TRBV28; CDR3 length: 15; CDR3 protein: CASSFSGGLQGGYTF
J gene: TRBJ2-2; V gene: TRBV7-3; CDR3 length: 16; CDR3 protein: CASSYLTGRNTGELFF
J gene: TRBJ1-6; V gene: TRBV18; CDR3 length: 14; CDR3 protein: CASSSGQYNSPLHF
J gene: TRBJ1-1; V gene: TRBV30; CDR3 length: 12; CDR3 protein: CAWSKIITEAFF
J gene: TRBJ1-1; V gene: TRBV6-5; CDR3 length: 14; CDR3 protein: CASSLQGASTEAFF
J gene: TRBJ1-2; V gene: TRBV6-1; CDR3 length: 15; CDR3 protein: CASSESRRGGYGYTF
J gene: .; V gene: TRBV27; CDR3 length: 15; CDR3 protein: CASSWSGGDSYEQYF
J gene: TRBJ2-5; V gene: TRBV5-1; CDR3 length: 15; CDR3 protein: CASSPGVTGQETQYF
J gene: TRBJ1-1; V gene: TRBV29-1; CDR3 length: 11; CDR3 protein: CSVRGNTEAFF
J gene: TRBJ2-7; V gene: TRBV7-8; CDR3 length: 15; CDR3 protein: CASSSRTSEGSEQYF
J gene: TRBJ2-5; V gene: TRBV5-1; CDR3 length: 18; CDR3 protein: CASSPIVASGGARQTQYF
J gene: TRBJ1-1; V gene: TRBV30; CDR3 length: 14; CDR3 protein: CAWNREHRNTEAFF
J gene: TRBJ2-5; V gene: TRBV7-3; CDR3 length: 18; CDR3 protein: CASSLTSGSSGGGETQYF
J gene: TRBJ1-5; V gene: TRBV4-2; CDR3 length: 15; CDR3 protein: CASSPGEGSVQPQHF
J gene: TRBJ2-1; V gene: TRBV7-8; CDR3 length: 15; CDR3 protein: CASSFSSGAYNEQFF